This T cell receptor (beta chain) was sequenced for a study of T cell repertoires in ileal Crohn's disease. The CDR3 is 15 amino acids. V was shortened by 2 bases and J by 2 bases, with 13 bases between the two germline ends. Germline V gene lookup returns CDR1 SGHAT and CDR2 FQNNGV. Profiling relied on immunoSEQ multiplex PCR, and the TCRdb table lists in-frame clones only, not all of them. This sample has 16,000 or so clones; 92% occur once, and the top ten carry 7.1%. As for time point: inflamed ileum from the surgical specimen. This chain connects TRBV11-2 to TRBJ2-7; D remains unclear. The sequence was obtained from an adult with Crohn's disease. The sequencing input was ileal tissue. The CDR3 sequence is CASSLTKTLPYEQYF. For the CDR3, the DNA is TGTGCCAGCAGCTTAACAAAGACCCTCCCCTACGAGCAGTACTTC.